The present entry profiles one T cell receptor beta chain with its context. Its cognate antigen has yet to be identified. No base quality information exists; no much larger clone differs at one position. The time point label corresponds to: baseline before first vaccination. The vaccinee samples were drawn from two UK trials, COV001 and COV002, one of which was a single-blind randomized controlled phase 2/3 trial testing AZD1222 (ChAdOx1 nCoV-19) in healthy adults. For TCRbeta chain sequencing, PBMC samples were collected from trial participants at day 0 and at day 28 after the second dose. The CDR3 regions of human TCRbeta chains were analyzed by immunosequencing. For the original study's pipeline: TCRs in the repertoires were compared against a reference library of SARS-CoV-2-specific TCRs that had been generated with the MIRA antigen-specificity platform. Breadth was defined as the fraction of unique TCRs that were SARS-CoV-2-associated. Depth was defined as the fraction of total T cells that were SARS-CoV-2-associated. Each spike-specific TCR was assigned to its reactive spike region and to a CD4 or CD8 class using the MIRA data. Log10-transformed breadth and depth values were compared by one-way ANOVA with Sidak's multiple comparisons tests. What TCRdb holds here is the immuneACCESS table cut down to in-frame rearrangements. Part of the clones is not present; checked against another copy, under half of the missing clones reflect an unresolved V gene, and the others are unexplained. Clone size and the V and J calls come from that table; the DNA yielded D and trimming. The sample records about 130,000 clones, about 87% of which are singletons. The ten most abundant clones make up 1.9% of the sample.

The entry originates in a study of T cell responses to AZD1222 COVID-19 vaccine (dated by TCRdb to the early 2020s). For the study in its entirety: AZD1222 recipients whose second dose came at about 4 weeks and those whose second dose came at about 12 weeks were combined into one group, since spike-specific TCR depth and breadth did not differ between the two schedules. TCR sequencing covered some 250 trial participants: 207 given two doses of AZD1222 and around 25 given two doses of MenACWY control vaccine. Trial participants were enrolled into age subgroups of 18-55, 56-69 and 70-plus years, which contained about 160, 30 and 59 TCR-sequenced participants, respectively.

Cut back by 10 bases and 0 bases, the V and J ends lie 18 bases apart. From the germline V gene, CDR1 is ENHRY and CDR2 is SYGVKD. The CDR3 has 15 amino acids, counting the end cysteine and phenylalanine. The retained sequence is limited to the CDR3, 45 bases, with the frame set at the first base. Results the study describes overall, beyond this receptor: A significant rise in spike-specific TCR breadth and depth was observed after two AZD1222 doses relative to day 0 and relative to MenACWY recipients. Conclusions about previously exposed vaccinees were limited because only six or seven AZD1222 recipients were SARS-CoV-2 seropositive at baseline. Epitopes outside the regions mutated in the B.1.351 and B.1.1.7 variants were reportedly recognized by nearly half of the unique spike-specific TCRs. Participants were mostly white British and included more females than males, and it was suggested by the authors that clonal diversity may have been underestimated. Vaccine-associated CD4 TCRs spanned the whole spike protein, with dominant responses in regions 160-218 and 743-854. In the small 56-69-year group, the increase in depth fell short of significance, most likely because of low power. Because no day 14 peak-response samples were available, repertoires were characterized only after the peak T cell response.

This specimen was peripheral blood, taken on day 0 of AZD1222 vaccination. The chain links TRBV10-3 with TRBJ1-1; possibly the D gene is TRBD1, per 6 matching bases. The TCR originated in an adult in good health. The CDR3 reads CASESGHEMNTEAFF. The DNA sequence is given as TGTGCCAGCGAGTCGGGACATGAAATGAACACTGAAGCTTTCTTT.